This TCR beta chain was found in a study of blood T cell repertoires in COVID-19. For the study at large: Sites in the United States, Italy and Spain provided acute and convalescent COVID-19 samples. The cDNA or gDNA used as material had been derived from T cells, B-cell-depleted T cells, or PBMCs.

Source study methods: Cell counts per sample came from amplifying reference gene primers. Assay: immunoSEQ multiplex PCR; the TCRdb copy retains only in-frame clones and omits some. V and J calls and clone size are copied from that table; D and trimming were computed from the DNA. The sample has 100,000 to 150,000 clones, roughly 88% seen once. The CDR3 runs 14 residues. The V gene's germline CDR1 is DFQATT and CDR2 SNEGSKA (reference sequence). The V and J ends lost 3 bases and 8 bases, in that order; junction bases with no gene match: 8. V gene TRBV20-1 combines with J gene TRBJ1-4; 8 positions match TRBD1. The sequence came from a man aged 45-60 years with acute or convalescent COVID-19. Specimen: peripheral blood. The CDR3 DNA reads as TGCAGTGCTAGTATACAGGGGGTACGGGAAAAACTGTTTTTT. As protein: CSASIQGVREKLFF.